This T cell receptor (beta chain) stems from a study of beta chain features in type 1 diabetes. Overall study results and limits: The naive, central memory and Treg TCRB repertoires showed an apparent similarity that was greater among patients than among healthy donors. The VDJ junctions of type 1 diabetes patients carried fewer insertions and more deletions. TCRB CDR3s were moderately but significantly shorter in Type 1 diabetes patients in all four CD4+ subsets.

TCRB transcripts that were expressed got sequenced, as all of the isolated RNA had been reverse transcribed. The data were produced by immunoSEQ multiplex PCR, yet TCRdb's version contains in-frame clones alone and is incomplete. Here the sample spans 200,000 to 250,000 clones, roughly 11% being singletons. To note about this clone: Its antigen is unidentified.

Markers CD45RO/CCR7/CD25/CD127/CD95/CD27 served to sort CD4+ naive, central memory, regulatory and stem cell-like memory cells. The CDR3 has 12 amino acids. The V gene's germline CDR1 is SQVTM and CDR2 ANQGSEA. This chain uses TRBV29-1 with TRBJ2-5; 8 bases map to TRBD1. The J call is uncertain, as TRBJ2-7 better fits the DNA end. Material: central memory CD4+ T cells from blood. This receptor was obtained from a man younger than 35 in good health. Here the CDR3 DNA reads TGCAGCGTTTTCACAGGGGGCTACGAGCAGTACTTC. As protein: CSVFTGGYEQYF.